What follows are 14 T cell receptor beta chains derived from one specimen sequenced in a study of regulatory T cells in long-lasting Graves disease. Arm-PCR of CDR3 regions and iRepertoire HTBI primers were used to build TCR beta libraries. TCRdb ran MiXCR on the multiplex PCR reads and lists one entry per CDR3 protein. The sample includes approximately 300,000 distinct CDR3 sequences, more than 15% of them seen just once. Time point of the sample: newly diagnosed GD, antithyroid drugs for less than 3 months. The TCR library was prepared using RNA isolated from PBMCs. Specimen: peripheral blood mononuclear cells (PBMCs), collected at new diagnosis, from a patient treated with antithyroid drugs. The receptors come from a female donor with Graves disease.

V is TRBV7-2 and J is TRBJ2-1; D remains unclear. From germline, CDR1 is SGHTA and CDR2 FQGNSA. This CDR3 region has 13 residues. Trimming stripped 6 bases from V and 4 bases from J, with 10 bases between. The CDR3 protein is CASSPTVYNEQFF. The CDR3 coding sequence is TGTGCCAGCAGTCCAACAGTTTACAATGAGCAGTTCTTC.

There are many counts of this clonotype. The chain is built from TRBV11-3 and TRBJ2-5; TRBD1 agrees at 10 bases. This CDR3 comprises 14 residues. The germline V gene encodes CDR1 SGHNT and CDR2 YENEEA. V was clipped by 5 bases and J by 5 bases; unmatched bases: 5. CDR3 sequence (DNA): TGTGCCAGCAGCCCCCGGGACAGGGGTGAGACCCAGTACTTC. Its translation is CASSPRDRGETQYF.

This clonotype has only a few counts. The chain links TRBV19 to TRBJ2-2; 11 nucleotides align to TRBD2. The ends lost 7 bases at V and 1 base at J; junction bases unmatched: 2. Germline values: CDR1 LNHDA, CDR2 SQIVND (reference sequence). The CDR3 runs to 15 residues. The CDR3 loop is CASKTSGGNTGELFF. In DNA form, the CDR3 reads TGTGCCAGTAAAACTAGCGGGGGGAACACCGGGGAGCTGTTTTTT.

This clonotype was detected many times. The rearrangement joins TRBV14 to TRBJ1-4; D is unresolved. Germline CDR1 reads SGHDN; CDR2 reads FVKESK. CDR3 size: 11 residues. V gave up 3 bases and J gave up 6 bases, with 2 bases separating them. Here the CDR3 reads CASSHYEKLFF. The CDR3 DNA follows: TGTGCCAGCAGCCACTATGAAAAACTGTTTTTT.

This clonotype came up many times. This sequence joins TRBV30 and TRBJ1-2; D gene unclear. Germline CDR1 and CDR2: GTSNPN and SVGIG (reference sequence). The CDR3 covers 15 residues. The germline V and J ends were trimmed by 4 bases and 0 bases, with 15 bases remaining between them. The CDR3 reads CAWIPRLLPNYGYTF. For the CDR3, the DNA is TGTGCCTGGATTCCCAGGCTACTACCTAACTATGGCTACACCTTC.

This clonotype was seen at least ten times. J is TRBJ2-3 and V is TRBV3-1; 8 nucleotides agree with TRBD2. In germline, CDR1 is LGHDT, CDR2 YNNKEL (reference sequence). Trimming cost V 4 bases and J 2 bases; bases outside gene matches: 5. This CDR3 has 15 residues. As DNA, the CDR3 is TGTGCCAGCAGCCCCCAGACTAGCGTCACAGATACGCAGTATTTT. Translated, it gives CASSPQTSVTDTQYF.

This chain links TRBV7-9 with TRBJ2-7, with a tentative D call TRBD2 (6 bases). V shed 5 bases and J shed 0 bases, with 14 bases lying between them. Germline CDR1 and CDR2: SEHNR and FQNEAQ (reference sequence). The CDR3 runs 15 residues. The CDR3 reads CASSERAGPSYEQYF. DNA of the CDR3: TGTGCCAGCAGCGAGCGAGCGGGTCCCTCCTACGAGCAGTACTTC. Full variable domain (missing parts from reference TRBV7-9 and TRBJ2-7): DTGVSQNPRHKITKRGQNVTFRCDPISEHNRLYWYRQTLGQGPEFLTYFQNEAQLEKSRLLSDRFSAERPKGSFSTLEIQRTEQGDSAMYLCASSERAGPSYEQYFGPGTRLTVT.

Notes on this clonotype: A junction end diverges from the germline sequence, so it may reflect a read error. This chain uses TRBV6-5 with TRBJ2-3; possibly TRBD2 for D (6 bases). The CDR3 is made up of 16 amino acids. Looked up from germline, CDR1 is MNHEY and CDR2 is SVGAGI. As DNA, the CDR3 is TGTGCCAGCAGTGACTCGAGTAGCGGTAGCACAGATACGCAGTATTTT. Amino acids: CASSDSSSGSTDTQYF.

CDR3 coding DNA: TGTGCCAGCAGTTTAAACAGGGGGGAATATGGCTACACCTTC. Translated: CASSLNRGEYGYTF. The chain recombines TRBV27 with TRBJ1-2; TRBD1 matches at 8 bases. This CDR3 region has 14 residues. The junction had 4 bases not matched to a gene; V was cut back by 2 bases and J by 5 bases. From germline, CDR1 is MNHEY and CDR2 SMNVEV (reference sequence).

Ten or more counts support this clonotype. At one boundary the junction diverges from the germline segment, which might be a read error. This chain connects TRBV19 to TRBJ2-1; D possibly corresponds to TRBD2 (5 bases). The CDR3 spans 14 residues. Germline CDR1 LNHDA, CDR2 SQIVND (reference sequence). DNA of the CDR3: TGCGCCAGTAGTCGGCCCGCCAGAGAGGGTGAGCAGTTCTTC. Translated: CASSRPAREGEQFF. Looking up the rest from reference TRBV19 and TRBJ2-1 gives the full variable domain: DGGITQSPKYLFRKEGQNVTLSCEQNLNHDAMYWYRQDPGQGLRLIYYSQIVNDFQKGDIAEGYSVSREKKESFPLTVTSAQKNPTAFYLCASSRPAREGEQFFGPGTRLTVL.

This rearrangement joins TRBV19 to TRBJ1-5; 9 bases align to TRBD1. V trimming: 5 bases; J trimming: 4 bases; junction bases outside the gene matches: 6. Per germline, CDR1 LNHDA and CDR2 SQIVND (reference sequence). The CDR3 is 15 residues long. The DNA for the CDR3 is TGTGCCAGTAGTCCGTGGGACAGGGATAATCAGCCCCAGCATTTT. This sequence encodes CASSPWDRDNQPQHF.

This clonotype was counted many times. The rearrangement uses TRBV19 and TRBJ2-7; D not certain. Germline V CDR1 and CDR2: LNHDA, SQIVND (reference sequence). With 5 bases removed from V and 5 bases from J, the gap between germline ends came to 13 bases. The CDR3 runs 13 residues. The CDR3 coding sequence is TGTGCCAGTAGTCTCGGACCCGCCAACGAGCAGTACTTC. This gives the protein CASSLGPANEQYF.

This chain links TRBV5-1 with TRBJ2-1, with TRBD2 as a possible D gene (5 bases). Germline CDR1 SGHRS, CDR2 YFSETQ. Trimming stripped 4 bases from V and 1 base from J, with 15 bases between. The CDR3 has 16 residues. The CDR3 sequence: CASSMDSVFSYNEQFF. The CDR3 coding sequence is TGCGCCAGCAGCATGGATAGCGTTTTTTCCTACAATGAGCAGTTCTTC. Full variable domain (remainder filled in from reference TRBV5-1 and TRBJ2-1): KAGVTQTPRYLIKTRGQQVTLSCSPISGHRSVSWYQQTPGQGLQFLFEYFSETQRNKGNFPGRFSGRQFSNSRSEMNVSTLELGDSALYLCASSMDSVFSYNEQFFGPGTRLTVL.

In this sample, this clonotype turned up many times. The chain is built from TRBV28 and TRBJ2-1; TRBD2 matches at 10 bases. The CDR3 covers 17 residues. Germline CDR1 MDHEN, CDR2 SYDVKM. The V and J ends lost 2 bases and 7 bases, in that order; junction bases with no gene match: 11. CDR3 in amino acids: CASSLRTSGSSMNEQFF. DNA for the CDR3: TGTGCCAGCAGTTTAAGGACTAGCGGTAGTTCGATGAATGAGCAGTTCTTC.